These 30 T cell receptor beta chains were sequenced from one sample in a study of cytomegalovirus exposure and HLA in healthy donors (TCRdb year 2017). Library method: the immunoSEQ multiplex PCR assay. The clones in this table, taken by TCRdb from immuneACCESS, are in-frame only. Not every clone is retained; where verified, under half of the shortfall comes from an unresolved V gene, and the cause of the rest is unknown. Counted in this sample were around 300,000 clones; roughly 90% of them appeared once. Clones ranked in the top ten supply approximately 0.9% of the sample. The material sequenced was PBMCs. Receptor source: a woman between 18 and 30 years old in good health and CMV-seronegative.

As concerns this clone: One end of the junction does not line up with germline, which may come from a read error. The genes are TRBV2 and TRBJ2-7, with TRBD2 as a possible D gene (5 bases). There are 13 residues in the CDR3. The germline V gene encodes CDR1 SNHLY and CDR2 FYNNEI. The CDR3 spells CASSLQTKRSLGF. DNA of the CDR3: TGTGCCAGCAGTCTTCAGACTAAGCGAAGTCTCGGCTTC.

CDR3 nucleotide sequence: TGTGCCAGCAGCTACCGGACAGGGATGAACACTGAAGCTTTCTTT. The encoded protein is CASSYRTGMNTEAFF. The J gene is TRBJ1-1, the V gene TRBV11-1; 8 nucleotides agree with TRBD1. The V gene end was trimmed by 4 bases and the J gene end by 0 bases; junction bases not matched to a gene: 4. The V gene's germline CDR1 is SGHAT and CDR2 FQDESV (reference sequence). The CDR3 consists of 15 residues. Drawing the rest from reference TRBV11-1 and TRBJ1-1, the complete variable domain is EAEVAQSPRYKITEKSQAVAFWCDPISGHATLYWYRQILGQGPELLVQFQDESVVDDSQLPKDRFSAERLKGVDSTLKIQPAELGDSAMYLCASSYRTGMNTEAFFGQGTRLTVV.

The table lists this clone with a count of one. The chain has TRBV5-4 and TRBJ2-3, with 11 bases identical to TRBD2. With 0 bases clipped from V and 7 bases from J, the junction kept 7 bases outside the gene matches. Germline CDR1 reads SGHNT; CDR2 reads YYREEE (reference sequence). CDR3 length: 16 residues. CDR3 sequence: CASSLESSGRTNTQYF. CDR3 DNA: TGTGCCAGCAGCTTGGAGTCTAGCGGGAGGACGAATACGCAGTATTTT.

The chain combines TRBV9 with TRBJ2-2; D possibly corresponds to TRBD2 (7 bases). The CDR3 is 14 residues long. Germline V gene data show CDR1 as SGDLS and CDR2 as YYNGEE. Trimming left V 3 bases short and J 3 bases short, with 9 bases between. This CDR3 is CASSGGGDTGELFF. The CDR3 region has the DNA TGTGCCAGCAGCGGAGGGGGGGACACCGGGGAGCTGTTTTTT.

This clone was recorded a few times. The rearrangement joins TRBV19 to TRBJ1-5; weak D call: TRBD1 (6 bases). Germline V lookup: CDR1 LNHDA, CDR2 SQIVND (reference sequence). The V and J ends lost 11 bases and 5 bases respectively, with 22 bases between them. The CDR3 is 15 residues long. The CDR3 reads CASEGGQGRDQPQHF. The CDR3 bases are TGTGCCTCCGAGGGGGGGCAGGGGAGAGATCAGCCCCAGCATTTT.

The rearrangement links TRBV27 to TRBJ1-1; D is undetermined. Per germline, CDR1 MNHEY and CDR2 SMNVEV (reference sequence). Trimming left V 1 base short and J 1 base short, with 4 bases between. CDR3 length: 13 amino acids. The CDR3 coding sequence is TGTGCCAGCAGTTTATTAGAGAACACTGAAGCTTTCTTT. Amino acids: CASSLLENTEAFF.

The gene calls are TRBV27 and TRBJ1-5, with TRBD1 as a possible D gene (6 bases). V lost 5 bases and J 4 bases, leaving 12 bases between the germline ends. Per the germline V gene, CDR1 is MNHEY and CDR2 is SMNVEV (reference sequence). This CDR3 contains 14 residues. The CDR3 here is CASSMRGGNQPQHF. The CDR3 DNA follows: TGTGCCAGCAGTATGAGGGGGGGTAATCAGCCCCAGCATTTT.

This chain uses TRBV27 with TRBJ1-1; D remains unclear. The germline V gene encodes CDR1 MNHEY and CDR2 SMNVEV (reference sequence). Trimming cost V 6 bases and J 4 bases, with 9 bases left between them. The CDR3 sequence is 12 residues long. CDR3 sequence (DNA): TGTGCCAGCAGCCCAACTGGCACTGAAGCTTTCTTT. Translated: CASSPTGTEAFF.

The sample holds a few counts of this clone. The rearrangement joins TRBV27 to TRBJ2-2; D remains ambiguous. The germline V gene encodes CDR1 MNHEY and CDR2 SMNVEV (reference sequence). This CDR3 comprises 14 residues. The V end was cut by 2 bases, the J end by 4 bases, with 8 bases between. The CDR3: CASSLVRSTGELFF. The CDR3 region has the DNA TGTGCCAGCAGTTTAGTGCGTTCCACCGGGGAGCTGTTTTTT.

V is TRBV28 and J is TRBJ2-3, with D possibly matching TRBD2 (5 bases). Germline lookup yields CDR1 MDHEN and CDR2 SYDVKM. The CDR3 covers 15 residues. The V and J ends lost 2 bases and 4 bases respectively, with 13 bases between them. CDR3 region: CASSLPGSRSDTQYF. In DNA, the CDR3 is TGTGCCAGCAGTTTACCGGGGAGTAGGTCAGATACGCAGTATTTT.

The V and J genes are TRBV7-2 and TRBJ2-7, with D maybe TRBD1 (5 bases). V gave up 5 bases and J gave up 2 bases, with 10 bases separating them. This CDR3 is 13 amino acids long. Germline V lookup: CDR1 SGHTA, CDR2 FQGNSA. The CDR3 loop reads CASSVDRTYEQYF. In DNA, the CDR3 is TGTGCCAGCAGCGTAGACAGAACCTACGAGCAGTACTTC.

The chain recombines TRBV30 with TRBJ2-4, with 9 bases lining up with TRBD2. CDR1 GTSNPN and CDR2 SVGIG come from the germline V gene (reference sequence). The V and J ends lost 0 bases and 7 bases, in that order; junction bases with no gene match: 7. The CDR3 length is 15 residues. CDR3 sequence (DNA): TGTGCCTGGAGTGTGCGGGAGCGGGGGGTGAACATTCAGTACTTC. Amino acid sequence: CAWSVRERGVNIQYF.

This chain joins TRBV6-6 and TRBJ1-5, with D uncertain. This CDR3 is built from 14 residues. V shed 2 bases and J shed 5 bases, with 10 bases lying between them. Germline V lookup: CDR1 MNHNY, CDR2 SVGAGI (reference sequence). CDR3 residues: CASSYHGEDQPQHF. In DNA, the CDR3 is TGTGCCAGCAGTTACCACGGGGAGGATCAGCCCCAGCATTTT.

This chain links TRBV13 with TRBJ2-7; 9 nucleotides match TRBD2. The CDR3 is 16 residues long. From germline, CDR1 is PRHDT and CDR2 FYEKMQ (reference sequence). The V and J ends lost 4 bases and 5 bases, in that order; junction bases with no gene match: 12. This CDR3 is CASSSRGGGRAHEQYF. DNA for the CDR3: TGTGCCAGCAGCTCCCGGGGGGGCGGGAGGGCCCACGAGCAGTACTTC.

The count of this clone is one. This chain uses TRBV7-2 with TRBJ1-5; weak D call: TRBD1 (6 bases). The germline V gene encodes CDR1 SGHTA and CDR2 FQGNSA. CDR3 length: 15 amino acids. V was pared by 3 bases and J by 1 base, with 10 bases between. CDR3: CASSLVDRSNQPQHF. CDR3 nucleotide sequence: TGTGCCAGCAGCTTGGTCGACAGGAGCAATCAGCCCCAGCATTTT.

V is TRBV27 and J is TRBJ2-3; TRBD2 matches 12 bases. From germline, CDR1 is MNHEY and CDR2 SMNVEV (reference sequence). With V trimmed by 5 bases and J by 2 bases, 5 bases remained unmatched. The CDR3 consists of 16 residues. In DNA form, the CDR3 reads TGTGCCAGCAGTCCGTGGACTAGCGGGGCCACAGATACGCAGTATTTT. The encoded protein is CASSPWTSGATDTQYF.

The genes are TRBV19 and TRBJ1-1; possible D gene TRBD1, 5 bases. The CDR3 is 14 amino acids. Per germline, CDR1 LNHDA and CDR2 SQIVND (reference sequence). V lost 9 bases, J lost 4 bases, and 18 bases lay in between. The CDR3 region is CASRRRGWGTEAFF. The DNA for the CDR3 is TGTGCCAGCCGCCGCCGGGGGTGGGGCACTGAAGCTTTCTTT.

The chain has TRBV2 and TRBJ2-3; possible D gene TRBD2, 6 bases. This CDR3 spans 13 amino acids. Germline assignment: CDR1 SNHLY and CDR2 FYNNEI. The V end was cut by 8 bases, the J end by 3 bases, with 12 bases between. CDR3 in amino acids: CASSRLVTDTQYF. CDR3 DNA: TGTGCCAGCTCGAGACTAGTGACAGATACGCAGTATTTT.

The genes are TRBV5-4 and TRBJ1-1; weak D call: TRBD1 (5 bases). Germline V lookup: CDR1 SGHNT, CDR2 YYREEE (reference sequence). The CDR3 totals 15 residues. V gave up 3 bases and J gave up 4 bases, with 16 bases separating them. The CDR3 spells CASSWGEGRATEAFF. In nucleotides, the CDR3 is TGTGCCAGCAGCTGGGGGGAGGGTAGGGCCACTGAAGCTTTCTTT.

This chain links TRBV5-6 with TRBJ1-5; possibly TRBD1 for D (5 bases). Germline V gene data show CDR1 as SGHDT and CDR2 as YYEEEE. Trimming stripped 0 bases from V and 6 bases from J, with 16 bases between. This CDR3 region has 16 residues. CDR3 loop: CASSLATWGVGQPQHF. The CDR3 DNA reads TGTGCCAGCAGCTTGGCCACGTGGGGGGTGGGTCAGCCCCAGCATTTT.

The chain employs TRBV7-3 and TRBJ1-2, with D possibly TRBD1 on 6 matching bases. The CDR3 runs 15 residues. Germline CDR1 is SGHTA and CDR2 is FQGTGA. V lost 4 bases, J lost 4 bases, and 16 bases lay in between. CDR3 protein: CASSSELAGVYGYTF. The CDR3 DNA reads TGTGCCAGCAGCTCCGAACTGGCAGGGGTCTATGGCTACACCTTC.

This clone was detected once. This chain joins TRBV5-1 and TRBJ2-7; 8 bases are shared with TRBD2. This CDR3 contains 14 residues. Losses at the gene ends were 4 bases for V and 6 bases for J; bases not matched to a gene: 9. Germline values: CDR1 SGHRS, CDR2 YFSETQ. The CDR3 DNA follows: TGCGCCAGCAGCCGGGAGGGTACGGTGCGCGAGCAGTACTTC. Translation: CASSREGTVREQYF.

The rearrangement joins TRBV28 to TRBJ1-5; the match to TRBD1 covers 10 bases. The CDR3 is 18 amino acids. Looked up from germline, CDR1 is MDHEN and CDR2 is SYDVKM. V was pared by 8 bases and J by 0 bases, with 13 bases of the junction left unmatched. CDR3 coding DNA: TGTGCCAGCTCCGCCCAACCCGGGACAGGGGATAGCAATCAGCCCCAGCATTTT. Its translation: CASSAQPGTGDSNQPQHF.

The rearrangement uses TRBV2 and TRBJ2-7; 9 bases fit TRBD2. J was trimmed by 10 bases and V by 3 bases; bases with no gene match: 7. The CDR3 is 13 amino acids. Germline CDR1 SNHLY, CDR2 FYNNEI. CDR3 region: CASSDVVAGVQYF. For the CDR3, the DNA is TGTGCCAGCAGTGACGTAGTAGCGGGAGTACAGTACTTC.

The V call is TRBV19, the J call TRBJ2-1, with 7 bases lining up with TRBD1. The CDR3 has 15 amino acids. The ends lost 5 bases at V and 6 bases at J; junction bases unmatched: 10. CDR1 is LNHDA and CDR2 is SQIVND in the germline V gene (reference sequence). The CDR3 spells CASSVRGTAANEQFF. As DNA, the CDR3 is TGTGCCAGTAGTGTTAGAGGGACAGCCGCCAATGAGCAGTTCTTC.

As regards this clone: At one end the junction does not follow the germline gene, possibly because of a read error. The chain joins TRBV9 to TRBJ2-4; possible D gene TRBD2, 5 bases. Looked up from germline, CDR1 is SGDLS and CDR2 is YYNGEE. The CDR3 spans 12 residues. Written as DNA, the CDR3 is TGTGCCAGCAGCGTAGGGGAAGGACTCCCGTTTTTC. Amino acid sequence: CASSVGEGLPFF.

The CDR3 coding sequence is TGTGCCAGCTTCCGGACTTCGAACACTGAAGCTTTCTTT. It is translated as CASFRTSNTEAFF. The chain couples TRBV6-5 to TRBJ1-1; D is undetermined. The germline CDR1 and CDR2 sequences are MNHEY and SVGAGI. This CDR3 contains 13 residues. Deletions cut 8 bases from V and 1 base from J, with 11 bases between.

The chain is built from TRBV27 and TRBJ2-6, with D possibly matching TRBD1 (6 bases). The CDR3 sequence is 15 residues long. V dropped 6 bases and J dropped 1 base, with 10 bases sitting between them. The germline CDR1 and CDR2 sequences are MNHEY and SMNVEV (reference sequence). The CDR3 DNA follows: TGTGCCAGCAGCTTTACAGGGTCTGGGGCCAACGTCCTGACTTTC. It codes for CASSFTGSGANVLTF.

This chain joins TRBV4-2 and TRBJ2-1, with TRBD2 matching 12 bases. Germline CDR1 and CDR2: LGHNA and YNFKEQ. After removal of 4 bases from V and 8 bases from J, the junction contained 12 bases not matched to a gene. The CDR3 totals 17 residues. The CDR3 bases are TGTGCCAGCAGCCCCGAATCCCGACTAGCGGGAGCCTATGAGCAGTTCTTC. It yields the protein CASSPESRLAGAYEQFF.

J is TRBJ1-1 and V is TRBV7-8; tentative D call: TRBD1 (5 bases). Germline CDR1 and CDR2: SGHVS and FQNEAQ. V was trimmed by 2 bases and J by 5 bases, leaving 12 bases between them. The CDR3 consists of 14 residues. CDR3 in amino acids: CASSLKQVRTEAFF. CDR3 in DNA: TGTGCCAGCAGCTTAAAACAGGTTAGGACTGAAGCTTTCTTT.